This T cell receptor beta chain was identified during a study of T cells in Graves' hyperthyroidism and ophthalmopathy. Whole-study findings and limits: Among clonotypes expanded in thyroid above 0.001, most were also found in blood.

Exclusion of a patient resulted from uncontrolled infection, other autoimmune disease, pregnancy or lactation. Thyroid ultrasound, orbital computed tomography, clinical symptoms, and serum thyroxine and TRAb underpinned diagnoses. This clonotype was detected ten times or more. No antigen is known for it. Regions amplified from RNA transcripts were the TCR beta CDR3 regions. In the first-round RT-PCR of the TCR CDR3, the HTBI primer set was used. From the multiplex PCR reads, TCRdb called clonotypes with MiXCR, one entry per CDR3 protein. The top ten clones hold about 7.7% of a sample with around 440,000 distinct CDR3 sequences, roughly 14% of them seen once. Sequenced sample: blood. The clonotype comes from a woman aged 18-29 years with Graves' hyperthyroidism.

This CDR3 reads CASRAPAGRGVTEAFF. CDR3 nucleotide sequence: TGTGCCAGCAGGGCCCCCGCAGGGAGAGGCGTCACTGAAGCTTTCTTT. The V and J genes are TRBV7-9 and TRBJ1-1; weak D call: TRBD1 (5 bases). V lost 6 bases, J lost 4 bases, and 21 bases lay in between. Germline loops: CDR1 SEHNR, CDR2 FQNEAQ (reference sequence). The CDR3 has 16 residues.